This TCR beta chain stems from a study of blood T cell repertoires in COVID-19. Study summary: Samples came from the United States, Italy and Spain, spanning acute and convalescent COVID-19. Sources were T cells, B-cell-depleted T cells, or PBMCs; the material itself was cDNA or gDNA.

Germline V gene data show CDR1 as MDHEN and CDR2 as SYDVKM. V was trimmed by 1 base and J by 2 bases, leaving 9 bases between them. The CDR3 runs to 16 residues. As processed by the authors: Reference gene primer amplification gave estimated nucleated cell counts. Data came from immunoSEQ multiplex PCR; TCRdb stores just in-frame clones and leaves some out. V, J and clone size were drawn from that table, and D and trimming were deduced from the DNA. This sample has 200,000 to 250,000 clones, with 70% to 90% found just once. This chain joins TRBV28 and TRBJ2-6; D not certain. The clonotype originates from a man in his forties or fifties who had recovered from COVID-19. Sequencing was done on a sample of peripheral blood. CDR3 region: CASSLLSGAGANVLTF. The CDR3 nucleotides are TGTGCCAGCAGTTTATTATCCGGTGCTGGGGCCAACGTCCTGACTTTC.